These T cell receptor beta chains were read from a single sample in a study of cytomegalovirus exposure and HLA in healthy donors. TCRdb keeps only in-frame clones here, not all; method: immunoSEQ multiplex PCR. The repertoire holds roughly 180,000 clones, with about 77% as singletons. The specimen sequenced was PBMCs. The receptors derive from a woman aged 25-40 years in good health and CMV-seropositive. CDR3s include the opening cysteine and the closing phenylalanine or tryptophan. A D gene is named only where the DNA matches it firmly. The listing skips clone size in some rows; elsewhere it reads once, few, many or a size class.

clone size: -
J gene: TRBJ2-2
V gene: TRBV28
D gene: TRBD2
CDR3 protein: CASSFFGLAENTGELFF
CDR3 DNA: TGTGCCAGCAGTTTCTTCGGACTAGCGGAGAACACCGGGGAGCTGTTTTTT

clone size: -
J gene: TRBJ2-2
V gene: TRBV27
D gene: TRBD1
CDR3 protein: CAGSTRTGPWVVSGELFF
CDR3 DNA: TGTGCCGGCAGTACCCGGACAGGGCCCTGGGTTGTTTCCGGGGAGCTGTTTTTT

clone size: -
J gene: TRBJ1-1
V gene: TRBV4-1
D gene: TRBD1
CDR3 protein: CASSQAILRGFGKTEAFF
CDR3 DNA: TGCGCCAGCAGCCAAGCGATACTCAGGGGGTTTGGAAAGACTGAAGCTTTCTTT

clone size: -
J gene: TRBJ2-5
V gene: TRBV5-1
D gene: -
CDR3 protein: CASSPSEETQYF
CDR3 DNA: TGCGCCAGCAGCCCGAGCGAAGAGACCCAGTACTTC

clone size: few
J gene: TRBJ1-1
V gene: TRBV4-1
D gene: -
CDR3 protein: CASSHGGEAFF
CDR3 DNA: TGCGCCAGCAGCCACGGGGGTGAAGCTTTCTTT

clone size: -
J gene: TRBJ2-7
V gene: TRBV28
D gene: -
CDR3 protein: CASSFYSEQYF
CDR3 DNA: TGTGCCAGCAGTTTCTACTCCGAGCAGTACTTC

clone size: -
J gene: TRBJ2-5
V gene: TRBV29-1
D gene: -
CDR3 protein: CSVDVQETQYF
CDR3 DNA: TGCAGCGTTGACGTCCAAGAGACCCAGTACTTC

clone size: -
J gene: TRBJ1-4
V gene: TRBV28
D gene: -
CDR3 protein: CASSPTVPEGKLFF
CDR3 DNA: TGTGCCAGCAGTCCCACAGTTCCCGAAGGAAAACTGTTTTTT

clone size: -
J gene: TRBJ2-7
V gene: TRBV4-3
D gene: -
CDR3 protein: CASSGRIRGYEQYF
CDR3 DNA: TGCGCCAGCAGCGGGAGGATACGAGGCTACGAGCAGTACTTC

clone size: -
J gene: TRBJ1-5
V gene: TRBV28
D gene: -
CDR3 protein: CASSFVGVYSNQPQHF
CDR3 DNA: TGTGCCAGCAGTTTCGTCGGGGTATATAGCAATCAGCCCCAGCATTTT

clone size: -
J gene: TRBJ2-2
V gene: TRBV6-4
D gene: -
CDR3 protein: CASSGAAKHTGELFF
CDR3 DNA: TGTGCCAGCAGTGGGGCTGCGAAACACACCGGGGAGCTGTTTTTT

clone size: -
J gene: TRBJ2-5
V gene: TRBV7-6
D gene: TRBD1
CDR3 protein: CASSQMPGQGKTQYF
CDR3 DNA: TGTGCCAGCAGCCAAATGCCGGGACAGGGCAAGACCCAGTACTTC

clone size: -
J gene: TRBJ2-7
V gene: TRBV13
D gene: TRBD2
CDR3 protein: CASSLLGGGTSYEQYF
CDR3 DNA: TGTGCCAGCAGCTTACTTGGCGGGGGGACATCCTACGAGCAGTACTTC

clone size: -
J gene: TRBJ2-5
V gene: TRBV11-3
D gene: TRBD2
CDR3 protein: CASSPGTSGEETQYF
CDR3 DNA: TGTGCCAGCAGTCCCGGGACTAGCGGGGAGGAGACCCAGTACTTC

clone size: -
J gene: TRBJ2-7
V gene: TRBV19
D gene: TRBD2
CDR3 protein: CATRTSGGSSYEQYF
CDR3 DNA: TGTGCCACCAGGACTAGCGGGGGGTCGTCCTACGAGCAGTACTTC

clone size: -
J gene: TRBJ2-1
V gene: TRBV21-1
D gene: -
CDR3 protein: CASSKGTPYNEQFF
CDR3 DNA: TGTGCCAGCAGCAAAGGGACTCCCTACAATGAGCAGTTCTTC

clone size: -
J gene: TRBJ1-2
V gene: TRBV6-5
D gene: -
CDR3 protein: CASSGGYGYTF
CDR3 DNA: TGTGCCAGCAGCGGGGGCTATGGCTACACCTTC

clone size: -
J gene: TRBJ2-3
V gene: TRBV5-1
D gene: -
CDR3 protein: CASSLAISDTDTQYF
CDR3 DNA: TGCGCCAGCAGCTTGGCCATTAGCGACACAGATACGCAGTATTTT

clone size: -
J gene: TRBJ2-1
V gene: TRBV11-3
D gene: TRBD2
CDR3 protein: CASSLEGLAGDHAPINEQFF
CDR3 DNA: TGTGCCAGCAGCTTAGAGGGACTAGCGGGGGATCATGCCCCGATCAATGAGCAGTTCTTC

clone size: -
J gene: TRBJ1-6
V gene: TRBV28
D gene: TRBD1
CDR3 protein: CASRPPGQGLSPLHF
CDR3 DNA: TGTGCCAGCAGGCCACCGGGACAGGGTCTCTCACCCCTCCACTTT

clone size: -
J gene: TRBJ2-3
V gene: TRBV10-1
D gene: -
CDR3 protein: CASIWSPGEEGPDTQYF
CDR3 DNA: TGCGCCAGCATTTGGTCACCGGGGGAAGAAGGGCCAGATACGCAGTATTTT

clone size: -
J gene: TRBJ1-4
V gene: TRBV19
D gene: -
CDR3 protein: CASWGNEKLFF
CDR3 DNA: TGTGCCAGTTGGGGCAATGAAAAACTGTTTTTT

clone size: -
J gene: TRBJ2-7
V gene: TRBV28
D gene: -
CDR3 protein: CASSSSTWTVTYEQYF
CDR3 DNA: TGTGCCAGCAGTTCCTCTACCTGGACAGTTACCTACGAGCAGTACTTC

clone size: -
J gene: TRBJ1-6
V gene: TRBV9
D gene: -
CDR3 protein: CASSAGGAYNSPLHF
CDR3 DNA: TGTGCCAGCAGCGCCGGAGGGGCCTATAATTCACCCCTCCACTTT

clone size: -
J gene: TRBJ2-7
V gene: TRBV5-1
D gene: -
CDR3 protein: CASRLSTLSSYEQYF
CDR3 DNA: TGCGCCAGCAGACTTTCGACATTGAGCTCCTACGAGCAGTACTTC

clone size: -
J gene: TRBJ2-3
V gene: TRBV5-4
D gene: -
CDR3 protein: CASSSRATDTQYF
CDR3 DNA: TGTGCCAGCAGCTCCAGGGCGACAGATACGCAGTATTTT

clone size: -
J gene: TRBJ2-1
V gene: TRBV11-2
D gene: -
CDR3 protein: CASSLRGWGVNNEQFF
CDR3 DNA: TGTGCCAGCAGCCTCCGCGGTTGGGGGGTCAACAATGAGCAGTTCTTC

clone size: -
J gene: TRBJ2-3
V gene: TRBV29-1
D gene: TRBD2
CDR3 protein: CSVEELLAGGADTQYF
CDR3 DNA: TGCAGCGTTGAAGAATTGCTAGCGGGGGGTGCAGATACGCAGTATTTT

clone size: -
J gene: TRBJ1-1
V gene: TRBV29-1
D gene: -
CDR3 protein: CSVAVGSTEAFF
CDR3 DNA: TGCAGCGTTGCTGTGGGCAGCACTGAAGCTTTCTTT

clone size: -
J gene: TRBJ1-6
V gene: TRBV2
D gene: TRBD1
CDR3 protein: CASKGMTGKSSPLHF
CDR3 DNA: TGTGCCAGCAAAGGTATGACAGGGAAGAGTTCACCCCTCCACTTT

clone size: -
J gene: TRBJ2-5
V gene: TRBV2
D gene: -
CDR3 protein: CASSEARGPGETQYF
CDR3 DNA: TGTGCCAGCAGTGAAGCGCGGGGGCCGGGAGAGACCCAGTACTTC

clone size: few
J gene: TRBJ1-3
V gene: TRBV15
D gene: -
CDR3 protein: CATSRDTPLSGNTIYF
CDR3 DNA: TGTGCCACCAGCAGAGATACTCCGCTGTCTGGAAACACCATATATTTT

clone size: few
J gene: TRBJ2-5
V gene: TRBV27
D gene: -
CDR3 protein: CASSLEGRAKETQYF
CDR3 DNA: TGTGCCAGCAGTTTAGAGGGTAGGGCCAAAGAGACCCAGTACTTC

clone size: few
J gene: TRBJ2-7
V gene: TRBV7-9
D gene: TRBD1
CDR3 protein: CASSLRDRVYEQYF
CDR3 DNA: TGTGCCAGCAGCTTAAGGGACAGGGTCTACGAGCAGTACTTC

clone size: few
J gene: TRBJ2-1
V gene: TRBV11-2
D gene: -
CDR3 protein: CASSFTNRDDEQFF
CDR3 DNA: TGTGCCAGCAGCTTCACGAACAGGGACGATGAGCAGTTCTTC

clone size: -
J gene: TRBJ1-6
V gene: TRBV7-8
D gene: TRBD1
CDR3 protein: CASSLEADRANSPLHF
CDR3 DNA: TGTGCCAGCAGCTTAGAGGCAGACAGGGCGAATTCACCCCTCCACTTT

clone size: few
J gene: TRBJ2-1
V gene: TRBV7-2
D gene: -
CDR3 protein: CASSSSSYNEQFF
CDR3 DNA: TGTGCCAGCAGCTCCAGCTCCTACAATGAGCAGTTCTTC

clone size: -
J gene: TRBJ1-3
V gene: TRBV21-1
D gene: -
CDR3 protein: CASSKVEAIRSSGNTIYF
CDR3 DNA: TGTGCCAGCAGCAAAGTTGAGGCGATACGAAGCTCTGGAAACACCATATATTTT

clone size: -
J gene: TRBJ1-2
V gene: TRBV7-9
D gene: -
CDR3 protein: CASNPENPYGYTF
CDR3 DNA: TGTGCCAGCAACCCCGAGAACCCCTATGGCTACACCTTC

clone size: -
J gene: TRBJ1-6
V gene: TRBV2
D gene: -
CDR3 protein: CASSLTGWLHF
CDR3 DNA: TGTGCCAGCTCGCTAACAGGGTGGCTCCACTTT

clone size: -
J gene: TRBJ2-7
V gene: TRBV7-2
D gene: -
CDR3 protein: CASSKDPGLSYEQYF
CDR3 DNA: TGTGCCAGCAGCAAAGACCCCGGACTGTCCTACGAGCAGTACTTC

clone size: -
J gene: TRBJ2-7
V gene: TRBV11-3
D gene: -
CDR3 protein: CASSSPTGGQQYF
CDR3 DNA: TGTGCCAGCAGCTCACCGACAGGTGGCCAGCAGTACTTC

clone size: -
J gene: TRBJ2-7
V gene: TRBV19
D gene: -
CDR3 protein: CASSSRDSILYEQYF
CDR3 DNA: TGTGCCAGTAGTTCGCGGGACTCGATTTTATACGAGCAGTACTTC

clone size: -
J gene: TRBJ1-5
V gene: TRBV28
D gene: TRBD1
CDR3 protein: CASSLGRGWDNQPQHF
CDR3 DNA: TGTGCCAGCAGTTTAGGCAGGGGGTGGGACAATCAGCCCCAGCATTTT

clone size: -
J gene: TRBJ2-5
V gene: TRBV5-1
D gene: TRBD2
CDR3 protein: CASSPGLAGGQETQYF
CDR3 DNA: TGCGCCAGCAGCCCAGGACTAGCGGGCGGTCAAGAGACCCAGTACTTC

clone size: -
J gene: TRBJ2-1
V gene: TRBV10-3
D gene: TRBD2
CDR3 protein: CAISERGGGNEQFF
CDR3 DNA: TGTGCCATCAGCGAGCGGGGGGGAGGCAATGAGCAGTTCTTC

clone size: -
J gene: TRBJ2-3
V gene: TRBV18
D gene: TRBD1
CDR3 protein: CASSPVAGTGGPDTQYF
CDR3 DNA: TGTGCCAGCTCACCAGTAGCCGGGACAGGGGGCCCAGATACGCAGTATTTT

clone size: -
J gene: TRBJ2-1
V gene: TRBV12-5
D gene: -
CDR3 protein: CASVPPGGNEQFF
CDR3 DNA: TGTGCTAGCGTGCCCCCAGGGGGGAATGAGCAGTTCTTC

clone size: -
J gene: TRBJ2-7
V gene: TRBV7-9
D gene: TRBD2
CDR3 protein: CASTPRTSYEQYF
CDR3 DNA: TGTGCCAGCACCCCCAGGACTAGTTACGAGCAGTACTTC

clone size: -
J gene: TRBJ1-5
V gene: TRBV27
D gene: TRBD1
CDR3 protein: CASSPRTGGNQPQHF
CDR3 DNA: TGTGCCAGCAGTCCTAGGACAGGGGGCAATCAGCCCCAGCATTTT

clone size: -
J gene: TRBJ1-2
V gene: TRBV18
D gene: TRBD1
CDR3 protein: CASSPDRGKGYGYTF
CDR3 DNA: TGTGCCAGCTCACCAGACAGGGGTAAAGGCTATGGCTACACCTTC

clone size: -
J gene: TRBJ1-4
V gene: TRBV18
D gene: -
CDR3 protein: CASSPPDRSNEKLFF
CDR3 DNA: TGTGCCAGCTCACCACCGGACAGATCGAACGAAAAACTGTTTTTT

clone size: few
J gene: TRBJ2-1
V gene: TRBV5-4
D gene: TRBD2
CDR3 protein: CASSFSGGGNNEQFF
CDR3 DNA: TGTGCCAGCAGCTTTAGCGGGGGGGGGAACAATGAGCAGTTCTTC

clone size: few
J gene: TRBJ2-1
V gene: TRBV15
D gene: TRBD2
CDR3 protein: CATSPPGTSPYNEQFF
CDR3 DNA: TGTGCCACCAGCCCTCCAGGGACTAGCCCTTACAATGAGCAGTTCTTC